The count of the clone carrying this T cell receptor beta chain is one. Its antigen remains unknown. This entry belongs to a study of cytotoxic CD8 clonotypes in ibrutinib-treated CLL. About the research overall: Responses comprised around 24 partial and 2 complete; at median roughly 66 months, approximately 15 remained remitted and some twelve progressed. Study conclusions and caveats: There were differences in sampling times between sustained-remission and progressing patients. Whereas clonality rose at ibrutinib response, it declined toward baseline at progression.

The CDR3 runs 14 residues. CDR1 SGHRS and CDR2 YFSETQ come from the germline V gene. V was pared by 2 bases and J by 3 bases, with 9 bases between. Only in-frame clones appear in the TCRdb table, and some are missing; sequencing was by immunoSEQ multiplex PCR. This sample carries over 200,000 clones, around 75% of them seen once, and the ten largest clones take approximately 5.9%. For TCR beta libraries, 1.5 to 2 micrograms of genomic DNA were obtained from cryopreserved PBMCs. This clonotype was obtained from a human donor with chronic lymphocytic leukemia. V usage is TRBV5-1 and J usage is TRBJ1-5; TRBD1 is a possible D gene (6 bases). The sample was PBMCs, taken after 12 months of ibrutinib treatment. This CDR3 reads CASSFGGANQPQHF. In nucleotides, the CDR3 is TGCGCCAGCAGCTTCGGGGGGGCCAATCAGCCCCAGCATTTT.